These T cell receptor beta chains were read from a single sample in a study of blood T cell repertoires in COVID-19. Sequenced by immunoSEQ multiplex PCR; TCRdb stores in-frame clones only, minus some. This table has 150,000 or so clones, about four fifths appearing once. Sequences were obtained from peripheral blood. All receptors come from a woman older than 75 with acute or convalescent COVID-19. Each CDR3 is given with its conserved first and last residue. A D gene is named only where the DNA matches it firmly. Only some rows state a clone size, as once, few, many or a class for expanded clones.

J | size | V | length | D | DNA | CDR3
TRBJ1-2 | few | TRBV19 | 15 | . | TGTGCCAGTAGTTCCGTAACAGCAACTAACTATGGCTACACCTTC | CASSSVTATNYGYTF
TRBJ1-1 | . | TRBV7-8 | 12 | . | TGTGCCAGCAGCCTAGGTCCCGGTGAAGCTTTCTTT | CASSLGPGEAFF
TRBJ1-1 | . | TRBV21-1 | 16 | . | TGTGCCAGCAGTTCTGTCCCGGGACACCATAACACTGAAGCTTTCTTT | CASSSVPGHHNTEAFF
TRBJ1-2 | . | TRBV20-1 | 11 | . | TGCAGTGCTAGACGCGACTATGGCTACACCTTC | CSARRDYGYTF
TRBJ1-2 | . | TRBV4-1 | 17 | TRBD1 | TGCGCCAGCAGCCAAGAAGGCTACCGGGACAGGGGGAGGGGCTACACCTTC | CASSQEGYRDRGRGYTF
TRBJ1-6 | . | TRBV13 | 16 | . | TGTGCCAGCAGCCAGGACAGCAGCTCCTATAATTCACCCCTCCACTTT | CASSQDSSSYNSPLHF
TRBJ2-2 | . | TRBV7-3 | 13 | . | TGTGCCAGCAGCTTAGGGAGCACCGGGGAGCTGTTTTTT | CASSLGSTGELFF
TRBJ2-2 | few | TRBV7-9 | 17 | TRBD1 | TGTGCCAGCAGCAAAGGGACAGGGCCCAGGTTAGCCGGGGAGCTGTTTTTT | CASSKGTGPRLAGELFF
TRBJ2-7 | once | TRBV19 | 14 | TRBD1 | TGTGCCAGTACCCGGGACAGTAGCTCCTACGAGCAGTACTTC | CASTRDSSSYEQYF
TRBJ2-5 | . | TRBV5-4 | 13 | . | TGTGCCAGCAGCTTGGTCAGCCAAGAGACCCAGTACTTC | CASSLVSQETQYF
TRBJ2-7 | . | TRBV28 | 14 | . | TGTGCCAGCAGTTTGGGCGGGGTACGCTACGAGCAGTACTTC | CASSLGGVRYEQYF
TRBJ2-5 | . | TRBV6-5 | 15 | TRBD2 | TGTGCCAGCAGATCCGGACTAGCGGGGGGGCAGACCCAGTACTTC | CASRSGLAGGQTQYF
TRBJ1-1 | . | TRBV27 | 14 | . | TGTGCCAGCAGTTTACTGGGGGCCAGCACTGAAGCTTTCTTT | CASSLLGASTEAFF
TRBJ2-3 | . | TRBV10-1 | 14 | TRBD2 | TGCGCCAGCAGCACTAGCGGGGGCCCAGGTACGCAGTATTTT | CASSTSGGPGTQYF
TRBJ2-1 | . | TRBV6-6 | 15 | TRBD1 | TGTGCCAGCAGTCCCAGACAGGGGGCGTACAATGAGCAGTTCTTC | CASSPRQGAYNEQFF
TRBJ2-3 | . | TRBV7-2 | 15 | . | TGTGCCAGCAGCTTAGGAGGCAGATACACAGATACGCAGTATTTT | CASSLGGRYTDTQYF
TRBJ1-2 | . | TRBV4-1 | 15 | . | TGCGCCAGCAGGCAAAACAGGGATGCTAACTATGGCTACACCTTC | CASRQNRDANYGYTF
TRBJ1-1 | once | TRBV19 | 21 | TRBD1 | TGTGCCAGTAGTATACGGGACAGGGGGCGCGAGAAAGGGCTCCACCGGTTTGAAGCTTTCTTT | CASSIRDRGREKGLHRFEAFF
TRBJ2-1 | . | TRBV11-2 | 15 | . | TGTGCCAGCAACCCGGGGAGGGGACATTACAATGAGCAGTTCTTC | CASNPGRGHYNEQFF
TRBJ2-1 | . | TRBV5-1 | 14 | TRBD2 | TGCGCCAGCAGCCCGAAGCGGGGGGGCAATGAGCAGTTCTTC | CASSPKRGGNEQFF
TRBJ1-1 | . | TRBV18 | 13 | . | TGTGCCAGCTCACCTCTACGGGACTTTGAAGCTTTCTTT | CASSPLRDFEAFF
TRBJ1-5 | once | TRBV2 | 13 | TRBD1 | TGTGCCAGCAATCGACAGGGCTTGCAGCCCCAGCATTTT | CASNRQGLQPQHF
TRBJ2-5 | few | TRBV6-1 | 14 | . | TGTGCCAGCAGTGAGTGGCAGTACCAAGAGACCCAGTACTTC | CASSEWQYQETQYF
TRBJ1-1 | . | TRBV10-3 | 15 | . | TGTGCCATCAGCAAGCGGGACGGTGGGAACACTGAAGCTTTCTTT | CAISKRDGGNTEAFF
TRBJ2-2 | once | TRBV7-2 | 15 | . | TGTGCCAGCAGTAAAGGGGTCTTGAACACCGGGGAGCTGTTTTTT | CASSKGVLNTGELFF
TRBJ2-7 | . | TRBV11-2 | 15 | TRBD1 | TGTGCCAGCAGCGTCAGACAGGGGCCTTCCTACGAGCAGTACTTC | CASSVRQGPSYEQYF
TRBJ2-7 | few | TRBV4-2 | 16 | TRBD1 | TGTGCCAGCAGCCTCATACAGGGGGCTTCGAGCTACGAGCAGTACTTC | CASSLIQGASSYEQYF
TRBJ1-1 | . | TRBV3-1/TRBV3-2 | 15 | TRBD1 | TGTGCCAGCAGCCAAGTCGGACAGGGGAACACTGAAGCTTTCTTT | CASSQVGQGNTEAFF
TRBJ2-1 | . | TRBV5-1 | 15 | . | TGCGCCAGCAGCTTGGCTTACAGGGGGGGGAATGAGCAGTTCTTC | CASSLAYRGGNEQFF
TRBJ2-1 | . | TRBV12-5 | 12 | TRBD2 | TGTGCTACGGGGGGGGACTTCAATGAGCAGTTCTTC | CATGGDFNEQFF
TRBJ1-1 | once | TRBV29-1 | 15 | . | TGCAGCGTTGAAGGTCAACAGGTGGGCAGCACTGAAGCTTTCTTT | CSVEGQQVGSTEAFF
TRBJ1-4 | . | TRBV18 | 14 | TRBD1 | TGTGCCAGCTCAGGACAGGGAACTAATGAAAAACTGTTTTTT | CASSGQGTNEKLFF
TRBJ1-2 | . | TRBV6-2/TRBV6-3 | 15 | TRBD1 | TGTGCCAGCAGCCTTCGACAGGGAAAGGATGGTGGCTACACCTTC | CASSLRQGKDGGYTF
TRBJ2-1 | few | TRBV19 | 12 | TRBD1 | TGTGCCAGTAGCGGACAGGGACCTGAGCAGTTCTTC | CASSGQGPEQFF
TRBJ1-6 | few | TRBV18 | 14 | TRBD1 | TGTGCCAGCTCACCCGGACAGGGGGATTCACCCCTCCACTTT | CASSPGQGDSPLHF
TRBJ1-1 | few | TRBV27 | 18 | TRBD1 | TGTGCCAGCAGACCCGGGACAGGGGGAACAGAACTGAACACTGAAGCTTTCTTT | CASRPGTGGTELNTEAFF
TRBJ1-5 | . | TRBV6-2/TRBV6-3 | 16 | . | TGTGCCAGCAGTTATACGAAGGGGGTCCTGAATCAGCCCCAGCATTTT | CASSYTKGVLNQPQHF
TRBJ1-3 | . | TRBV21-1 | 16 | . | TGTGCCAGCAGCACCTCTGCGGCGGACTCTGGAAACACCATATATTTT | CASSTSAADSGNTIYF
TRBJ1-6 | once | TRBV18 | 14 | . | TGTGCCAGCTCACTCGGACAAGGAGATTCACCCCTCCACTTT | CASSLGQGDSPLHF
TRBJ1-3 | . | TRBV30 | 11 | . | TGTGCCTGGAGTTCCGACTACACCATATATTTT | CAWSSDYTIYF
TRBJ2-5 | . | TRBV7-2 | 15 | . | TGTGCCAGCAGCCGGCAGGGTAGGGGTGGAGAGACCCAGTACTTC | CASSRQGRGGETQYF
TRBJ2-7 | few | TRBV12-3/TRBV12-4 | 12 | . | TGTGCCAGCAGTCACGACATCTACGAGCAGTACTTC | CASSHDIYEQYF
TRBJ2-3 | . | TRBV7-2 | 13 | TRBD1 | TGTGCTGGGGGGACAGGGTATCGAGATACGCAGTATTTT | CAGGTGYRDTQYF
TRBJ1-4 | few | TRBV15 | 15 | TRBD1 | TGTGCCACCAGCAAAGGGACAGGAGGGGTTGAAAAACTGTTTTTT | CATSKGTGGVEKLFF
TRBJ1-6 | . | TRBV6-5 | 16 | . | TGTGCCAGCAGTTACCGGCAGGGTACGGTCAATTCACCCCTCCACTTT | CASSYRQGTVNSPLHF
TRBJ2-2 | . | TRBV28 | 17 | . | TGTGCCAGCAGCTCTGGACAGACTAGCATAAACACCGGGGAGCTGTTTTTT | CASSSGQTSINTGELFF
TRBJ2-2 | . | TRBV7-9 | 13 | . | TGTGCCAGCAGCTTAGCGTATACCGGGGAGCTGTTTTTT | CASSLAYTGELFF
TRBJ2-2 | . | TRBV18 | 16 | . | TGTGCCAGCTCACAGAGGTTGGGGGCAAACACCGGGGAGCTGTTTTTT | CASSQRLGANTGELFF
TRBJ1-4 | . | TRBV20-1 | 10 | . | TGCAGTGCCGACAGACAAAAACTGTTTTTT | CSADRQKLFF
TRBJ1-6 | . | TRBV4-2 | 15 | TRBD1 | TGTGCCAGCAGCCCGCTCCGGGACAGGGTTTCACCCCTCCACTTT | CASSPLRDRVSPLHF
TRBJ1-5 | . | TRBV5-1 | 16 | . | TGCGCCAGCAGCTTGGACGGAGTCGCCGACAATCAGCCCCAGCATTTT | CASSLDGVADNQPQHF
TRBJ2-1 | . | TRBV9 | 14 | TRBD1 | TGTGCCAGCAGCGTAGCGGACAGGAACAATGAGCAGTTCTTC | CASSVADRNNEQFF
TRBJ1-4 | . | TRBV7-3 | 22 | TRBD1 | TGTGCCAGCAGCTCCATACCTAACCCCCCCATCCCCGGGACAGGGTTGAGGGAAAAACTGTTTTTT | CASSSIPNPPIPGTGLREKLFF
TRBJ1-1 | . | TRBV9 | 15 | . | TGTGCCAGCAGCGTGGTGGGACTGATGAACACTGAAGCTTTCTTT | CASSVVGLMNTEAFF